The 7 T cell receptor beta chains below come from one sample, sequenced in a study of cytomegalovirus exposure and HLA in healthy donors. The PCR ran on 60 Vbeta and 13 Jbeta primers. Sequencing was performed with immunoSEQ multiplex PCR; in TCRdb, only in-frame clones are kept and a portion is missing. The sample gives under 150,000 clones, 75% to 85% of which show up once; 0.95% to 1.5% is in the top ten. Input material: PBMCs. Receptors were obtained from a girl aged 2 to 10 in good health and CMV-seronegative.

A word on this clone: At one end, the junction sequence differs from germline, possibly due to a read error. The CDR3, as DNA: TGTGCCAGCAGCGTAGGACAGGGTTGGGTCGGGGAGCTGTTTTTT. Translating it yields CASSVGQGWVGELFF. The chain recombines TRBV13 with TRBJ2-2, with TRBD1 identical over 8 bases. The CDR3 extends over 15 amino acids. CDR1 and CDR2 from the germline V gene are PRHDT and FYEKMQ (reference sequence).

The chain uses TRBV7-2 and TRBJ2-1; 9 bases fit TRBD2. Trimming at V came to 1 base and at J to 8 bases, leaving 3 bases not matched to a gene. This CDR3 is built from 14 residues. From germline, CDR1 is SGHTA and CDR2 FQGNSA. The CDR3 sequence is CASSLEAGGDEQFF. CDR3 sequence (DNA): TGTGCCAGCAGCTTAGAAGCGGGGGGTGATGAGCAGTTCTTC.

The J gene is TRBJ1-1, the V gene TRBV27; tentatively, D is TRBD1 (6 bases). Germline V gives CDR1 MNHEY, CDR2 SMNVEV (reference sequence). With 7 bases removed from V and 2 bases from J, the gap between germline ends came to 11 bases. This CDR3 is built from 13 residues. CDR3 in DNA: TGTGCCAGCAAGGGGGAGCCCAACACTGAAGCTTTCTTT. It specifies CASKGEPNTEAFF.

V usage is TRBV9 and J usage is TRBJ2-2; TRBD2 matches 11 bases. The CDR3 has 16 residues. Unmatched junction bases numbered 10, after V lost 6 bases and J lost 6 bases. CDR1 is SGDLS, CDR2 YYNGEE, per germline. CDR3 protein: CASKGTSGSVPGELFF. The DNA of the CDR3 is TGTGCCAGCAAGGGAACTAGCGGGAGCGTCCCCGGGGAGCTGTTTTTT.

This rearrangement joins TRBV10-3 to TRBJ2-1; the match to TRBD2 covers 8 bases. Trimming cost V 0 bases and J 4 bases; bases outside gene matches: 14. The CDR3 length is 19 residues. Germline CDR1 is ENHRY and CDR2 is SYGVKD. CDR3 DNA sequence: TGTGCCATCAGTGAGTCGACTCCCGGTGTCAGCGGGGGTTACAATGAGCAGTTCTTC. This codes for CAISESTPGVSGGYNEQFF.

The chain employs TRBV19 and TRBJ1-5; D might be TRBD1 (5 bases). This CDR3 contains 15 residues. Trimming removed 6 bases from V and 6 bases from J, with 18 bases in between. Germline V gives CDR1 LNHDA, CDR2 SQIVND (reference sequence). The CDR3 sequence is CASRDHPGGSQPQHF. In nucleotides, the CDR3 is TGTGCCAGTAGGGACCACCCTGGGGGGAGTCAGCCCCAGCATTTT.

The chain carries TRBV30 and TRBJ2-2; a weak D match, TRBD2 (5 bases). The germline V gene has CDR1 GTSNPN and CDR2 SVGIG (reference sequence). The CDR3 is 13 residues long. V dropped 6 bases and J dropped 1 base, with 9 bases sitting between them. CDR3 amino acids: CACGEGNTGELFF. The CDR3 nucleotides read TGTGCCTGCGGTGAGGGGAACACCGGGGAGCTGTTTTTT.